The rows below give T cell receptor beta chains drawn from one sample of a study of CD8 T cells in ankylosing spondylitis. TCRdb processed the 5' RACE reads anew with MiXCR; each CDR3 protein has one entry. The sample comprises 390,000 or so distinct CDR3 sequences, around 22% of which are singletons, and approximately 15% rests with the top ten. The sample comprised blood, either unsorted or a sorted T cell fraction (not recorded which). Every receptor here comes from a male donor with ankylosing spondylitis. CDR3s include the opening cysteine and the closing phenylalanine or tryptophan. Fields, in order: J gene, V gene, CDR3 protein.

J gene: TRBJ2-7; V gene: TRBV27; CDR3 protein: CASSLGLAGGPREQYF
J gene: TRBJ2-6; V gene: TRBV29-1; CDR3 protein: CSVEASGANVLTF
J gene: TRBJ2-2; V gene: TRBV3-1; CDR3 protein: CASSQVRLAGGLSGELFF
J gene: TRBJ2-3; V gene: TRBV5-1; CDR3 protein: CASTPAGLAGADTQYF
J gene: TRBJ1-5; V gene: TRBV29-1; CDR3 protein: CSVADRDNQPQHF
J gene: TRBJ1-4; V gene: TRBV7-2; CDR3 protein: CASSLGGASTNEKLFF
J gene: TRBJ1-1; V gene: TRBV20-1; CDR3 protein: CSARAYRGLPYTEAFF
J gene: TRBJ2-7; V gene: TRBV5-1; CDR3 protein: CASSLERGVAGEQYF
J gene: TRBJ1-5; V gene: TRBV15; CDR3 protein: CATSRDRGPIQPQHF
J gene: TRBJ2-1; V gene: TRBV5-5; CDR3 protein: CASSFDPRSGEQFF
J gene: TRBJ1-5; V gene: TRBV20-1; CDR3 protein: CSAGWGAGQPQHF
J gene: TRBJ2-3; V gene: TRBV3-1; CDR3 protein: CASSHLTLAGGHPADTQYF
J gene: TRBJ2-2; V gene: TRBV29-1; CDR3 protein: CSVERDDVGINTGELFF
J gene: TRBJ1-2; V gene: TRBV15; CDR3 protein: CATSRSRTGETGYTF
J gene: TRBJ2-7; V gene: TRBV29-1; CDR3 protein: CSVRPLADTYEQYF
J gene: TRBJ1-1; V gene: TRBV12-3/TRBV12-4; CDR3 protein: CASSGTSLNTEAFF
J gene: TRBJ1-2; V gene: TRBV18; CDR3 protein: CASSPRGYGYTF
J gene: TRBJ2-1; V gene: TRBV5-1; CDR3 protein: CASSLRGQGYNEQFF
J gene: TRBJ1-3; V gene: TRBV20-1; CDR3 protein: CSADPGDFGNTIYF
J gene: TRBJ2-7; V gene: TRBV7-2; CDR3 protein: CASSLATVGPYEQYF
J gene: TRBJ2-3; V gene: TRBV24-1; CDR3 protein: CATSDFEGSSTDTQYF
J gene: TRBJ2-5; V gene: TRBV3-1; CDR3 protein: CASSQTTVGETQYF
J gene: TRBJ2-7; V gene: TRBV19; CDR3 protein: CASSSHRDRGVTYEQYF
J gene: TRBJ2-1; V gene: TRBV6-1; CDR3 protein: CASSKREGQDEQFF
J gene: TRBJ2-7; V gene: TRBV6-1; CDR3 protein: CASSRTGDDEQYF
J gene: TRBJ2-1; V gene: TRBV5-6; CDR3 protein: CASSLIPGTRDNEQFF
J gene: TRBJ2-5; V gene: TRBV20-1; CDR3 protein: CSARDKGPQETQYF
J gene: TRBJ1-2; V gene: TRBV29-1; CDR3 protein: CSAERPGGYGYTF
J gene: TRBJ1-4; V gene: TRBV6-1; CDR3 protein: CASTTGGIGEKLFF
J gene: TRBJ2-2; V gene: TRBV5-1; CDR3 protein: CASGNGYGELFF
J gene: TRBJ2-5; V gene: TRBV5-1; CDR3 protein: CASSLASDRGVRETQYF
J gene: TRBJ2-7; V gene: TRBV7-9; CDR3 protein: CASSLGGIPYEQYF
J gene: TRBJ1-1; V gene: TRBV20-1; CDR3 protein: CSARGRVNTEAFF
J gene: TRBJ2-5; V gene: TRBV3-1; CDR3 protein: CASSRNPGFQETQYF
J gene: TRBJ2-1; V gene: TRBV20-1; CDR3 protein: CSMTFYEQFF
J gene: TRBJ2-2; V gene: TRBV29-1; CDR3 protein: CSVPGMGGELFF